The T cell receptor (beta chain) described here comes from a study of Graves' ophthalmopathy and Graves' hyperthyroidism. Overall study: Before any treatment, peripheral blood was taken at the initial diagnosis.

The authors amplified TCR beta CDR3 regions from RNA transcripts. HTBI primers were used in a first-round RT-PCR, which preceded a second-round multiplex PCR. MiXCR was run by TCRdb on the multiplex PCR reads, yielding one entry per CDR3 protein. The table has about 210,000 distinct CDR3 sequences, about 32% seen once. Germline lookup yields CDR1 SQVTM and CDR2 ANQGSEA. The V and J ends lost 7 bases and 1 base respectively, with 7 bases between them. The CDR3 loop spans 11 amino acids. This clonotype was picked up many times. The PBMCs had their origin in less than 13 ml of fresh peripheral blood. This chain uses TRBV29-1 with TRBJ1-1, with D uncertain. The sample taken for sequencing was peripheral blood. The receptor comes from a middle-aged man with Graves' ophthalmopathy. CDR3 region: CSAGRNTEAFF. CDR3 nucleotide sequence: TGCAGCGCAGGAAGGAACACTGAAGCTTTCTTT.